This TCR beta chain appears in the sequencing data of a study of OX40 agonist ivuxolimab in advanced cancers. Assay: immunoSEQ multiplex PCR; the TCRdb copy retains only in-frame clones and omits some. This sample has 60,000 or so clones, with about 86% found just once. Findings and limits, study-wide: With doses of 0.1 to 3.0 mg/kg, CD4+ and CD8+ blood T cells had undergone clonal expansion by week 6.

Germline CDR1 reads GTSNPN; CDR2 reads SVGIG (reference sequence). The CDR3 runs to 15 residues. V was clipped by 2 bases and J by 4 bases; unmatched bases: 10. Points on this clone: Its antigen is as yet unknown.

The origin of this receptor is an adult with an advanced solid tumor such as melanoma, head and neck, liver or kidney cancer. This chain links TRBV30 with TRBJ1-2; TRBD1 agrees at 7 bases. The sample was CD4+ or CD8+ T cells sorted from blood, taken in a trial of the OX40 agonist ivuxolimab. For the CDR3, the DNA is TGTGCCTGGAGTAGGGGAGGGGGCAGAGTCTATGGCTACACCTTC. This translates into CAWSRGGGRVYGYTF.